In this sample, the clone carrying this T cell receptor (beta chain) turned up a few times. No antigen is known for it. Treatment given: roughly 19 received Ad26.COV2.S at low or high dose, single or two shots; about five received placebo; per-sample allocation not given. All samples were drawn on day 63, counting from the first vaccine or placebo injection. Boston provided a donor who was an adult aged 18-55 years. The data derive from a study of Ad26.COV2.S vaccination and SARS-CoV-2 variants. The assay was immunoSEQ multiplex PCR, and TCRdb's table has in-frame clones only and misses some. The sample lists fewer than 400,000 clones; 75% to 90% were seen once. Germline loops: CDR1 SGHVS, CDR2 FNYEAQ. The CDR3 has 13 amino acids. The ends were cut back, 1 base at V and 5 bases at J, with 6 bases in the middle. Overall study results and limits: People who got the vaccine or the placebo had similar non-spike TCR breadth.

The TCR originated in a person aged 18 to 65 who received the Ad26.COV2.S COVID-19 vaccine or a placebo. The chain carries TRBV7-6 and TRBJ1-5; D is perhaps TRBD1 (5 bases). The specimen comprised peripheral blood, sampled in a trial of Ad26.COV2.S vaccine versus placebo. The CDR3 loop reads CASSLGGDQPQHF. CDR3 bases: TGTGCCAGCAGCTTAGGAGGGGATCAGCCCCAGCATTTT.